The 14 T cell receptor beta chains listed next were all sequenced from one sample in a study of T cell responses to AZD1222 COVID-19 vaccine. The protocol was immunoSEQ multiplex PCR, while the TCRdb copy is restricted to in-frame clones and leaves out a portion. The table has about 170,000 clones, roughly 87% seen once. The sample consisted of peripheral blood, taken 28 days after the second AZD1222 dose. Receptor source: an adult who received the AZD1222 COVID-19 vaccine.

The chain employs TRBV4-1 and TRBJ1-5; D not certain. With 1 base removed from V and 7 bases from J, the gap between germline ends came to 17 bases. Germline assignment: CDR1 MGHRA and CDR2 YSYEKL. CDR3 length equals 16 residues. The CDR3 nucleotides read TGCGCCAGCAGCCAAGTGCCAGGTTCGGGAATCCAGCCCCAGCATTTT. Amino acids: CASSQVPGSGIQPQHF.

The gene calls are TRBV2 and TRBJ2-7; D is uncertain. The V gene's germline CDR1 is SNHLY and CDR2 FYNNEI. Trimming pared 7 bases from V and 0 bases from J, leaving 13 bases between. The CDR3 totals 14 residues. The CDR3 nucleotides read TGTGCCAGCAACCGGGCCTCCGCCTCCTACGAGCAGTACTTC. Translating gives CASNRASASYEQYF.

The rearrangement joins TRBV12-3 or TRBV12-4 to TRBJ1-2; D possibly corresponds to TRBD1 (5 bases). The CDR3 covers 12 residues. Trimming stripped 6 bases from V and 7 bases from J, with 12 bases between. CDR3 in amino acids: CASSSGTAGYTF. The CDR3 nucleotides are TGTGCCAGCAGCTCCGGGACGGCTGGCTACACCTTC.

The CDR3 loop reads CAWRAQGPGTQHF. In DNA form, the CDR3 reads TGTGCCTGGAGAGCCCAGGGACCCGGGACCCAGCATTTT. This chain joins TRBV30 and TRBJ1-5; TRBD1 might be the D (5 bases). CDR1 GTSNPN and CDR2 SVGIG come from the germline V gene (reference sequence). V was clipped by 3 bases and J by 11 bases, with 17 bases between them. The CDR3 covers 13 residues.

The chain employs TRBV18 and TRBJ1-1, with 8 bases lining up with TRBD1. The CDR3 contains 16 residues. Trimming cost V 0 bases and J 4 bases; bases outside gene matches: 7. The germline gives CDR1 KGHSH, CDR2 LQKENI. The CDR3 DNA reads as TGTGCCAGCTCACCACCTAGGGCAGGGGGCGGCACTGAAGCTTTCTTT. Translated: CASSPPRAGGGTEAFF.

The chain combines TRBV20-1 with TRBJ2-1; TRBD2 matches 12 bases. With V trimmed by 3 bases and J by 2 bases, 8 bases remained unmatched. In germline, CDR1 is DFQATT, CDR2 SNEGSKA (reference sequence). The CDR3 runs to 17 residues. CDR3 nucleotide sequence: TGCAGTGCTAGTGCTAGCGGGGGGGCTGCAACCTACAATGAGCAGTTCTTC. It encodes CSASASGGAATYNEQFF.

The chain employs TRBV19 and TRBJ2-2, with D perhaps matching TRBD1 (5 bases). The V gene's germline CDR1 is LNHDA and CDR2 SQIVND (reference sequence). CDR3 length equals 16 residues. Trimming left V 3 bases short and J 2 bases short, with 13 bases between. The CDR3 loop reads CASSISRDSNTGELFF. The CDR3 DNA reads as TGTGCCAGTAGTATCTCCAGGGATAGCAACACCGGGGAGCTGTTTTTT.

The rearrangement uses TRBV10-3 and TRBJ2-2, with 13 bases matching TRBD2. Per germline, CDR1 ENHRY and CDR2 SYGVKD. This CDR3 is 19 amino acids long. V lost 2 bases to trimming and J lost 4 bases; unmatched junction nucleotides: 10. The CDR3 protein is CAISEDPLAGGPGTGELFF. The CDR3 DNA reads as TGTGCCATCAGTGAGGACCCACTAGCGGGGGGGCCGGGCACCGGGGAGCTGTTTTTT.

The rearrangement links TRBV15 to TRBJ2-7, with 9 bases matching TRBD2. V lost 0 bases to trimming and J lost 4 bases; unmatched junction nucleotides: 10. Germline V gene data show CDR1 as LNHNV and CDR2 as YYDKDF (reference sequence). The CDR3 spans 17 residues. CDR3 nucleotides: TGTGCCACCAGCAGAGATATTTCAGCGGGGGGATTTTACGAGCAGTACTTC. Protein sequence: CATSRDISAGGFYEQYF.

This chain connects TRBV6-1 to TRBJ1-5, with D tentatively TRBD1 (6 bases). The V end lost 3 bases, the J end lost 3 bases, and 18 bases lay between the germline ends. Germline lookup yields CDR1 MNHNS and CDR2 SASEGT. The CDR3 totals 17 residues. The DNA of the CDR3 is TGTGCCAGCAGTGAGGGGGCAGCCGCGCCTGTCAATCAGCCCCAGCATTTT. Its translation is CASSEGAAAPVNQPQHF.

The chain uses TRBV7-8 and TRBJ2-1; a possible D gene is TRBD2 (7 bases). This CDR3 is built from 16 residues. V dropped 1 base and J dropped 2 bases, with 12 bases sitting between them. Germline V gene data show CDR1 as SGHVS and CDR2 as FQNEAQ. CDR3 sequence reads: CASSLVGGLTYNEQFF. The CDR3 DNA reads TGTGCCAGCAGCTTAGTGGGGGGGCTTACCTACAATGAGCAGTTCTTC.

V is TRBV12-3 or TRBV12-4 and J is TRBJ1-1; D gene uncertain. This CDR3 contains 12 residues. With 4 bases removed from V and 11 bases from J, the gap between germline ends came to 14 bases. The CDR3 region has the DNA TGTGCCAGCAGTTCCAATCCCTTTGGGGCTTTCTTT. Encoded protein: CASSSNPFGAFF.

The V gene is TRBV29-1, the J gene TRBJ2-7, with unresolved D. Germline-derived CDR1 and CDR2 are SQVTM and ANQGSEA. V gave up 0 bases and J gave up 0 bases, with 6 bases separating them. The CDR3 runs to 13 residues. This chain's CDR3 is CSVEEANSYEQYF. The DNA for the CDR3 is TGCAGCGTTGAAGAGGCCAACTCCTACGAGCAGTACTTC.

This chain connects TRBV19 to TRBJ2-4, with D perhaps assigned TRBD1 or TRBD2 (7 bases each). V lost 4 bases to trimming and J lost 0 bases, with 16 bases between them. Per germline, CDR1 LNHDA and CDR2 SQIVND (reference sequence). CDR3 length equals 17 residues. The DNA for the CDR3 is TGTGCCAGTAGTACCCCGACAGGGAGGGTAGCCAAAAACATTCAGTACTTC. Residues: CASSTPTGRVAKNIQYF.